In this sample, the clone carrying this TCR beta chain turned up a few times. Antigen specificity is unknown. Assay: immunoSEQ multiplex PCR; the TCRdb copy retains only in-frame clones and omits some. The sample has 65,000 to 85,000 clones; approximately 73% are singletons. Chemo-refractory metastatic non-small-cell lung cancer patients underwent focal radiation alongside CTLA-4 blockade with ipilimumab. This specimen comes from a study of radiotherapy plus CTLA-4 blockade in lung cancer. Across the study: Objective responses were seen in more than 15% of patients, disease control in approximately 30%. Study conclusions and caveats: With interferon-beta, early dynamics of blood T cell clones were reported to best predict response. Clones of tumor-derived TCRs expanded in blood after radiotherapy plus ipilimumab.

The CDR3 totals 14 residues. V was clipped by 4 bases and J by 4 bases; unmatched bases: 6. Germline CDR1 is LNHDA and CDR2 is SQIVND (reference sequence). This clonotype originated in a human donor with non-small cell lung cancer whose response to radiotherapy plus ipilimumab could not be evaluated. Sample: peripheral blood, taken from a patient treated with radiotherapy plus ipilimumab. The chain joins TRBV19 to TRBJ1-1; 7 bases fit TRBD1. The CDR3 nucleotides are TGTGCCAGTAGTACAGGACAGGTCGGCACTGAAGCTTTCTTT. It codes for CASSTGQVGTEAFF.